A single T cell receptor beta chain is shown here with its context. The antigen is unknown. Assay used: immunoSEQ multiplex PCR; TCRdb lists only in-frame clones, some missing. The sample shows roughly 500,000 clones, approximately 95% of them seen only once. The sample originates from a study of shared clonotypes between healthy human individuals. The germline V and J ends were trimmed by 3 bases and 1 base, with 8 bases remaining between them. The germline gives CDR1 SGDLS, CDR2 YYNGEE. The CDR3 runs to 14 residues. Study findings and constraints: The sampled material consisted only of blood, and tissue repertoires are likely to differ. Donor scarcity curtailed the genetic and exposure-history diversity represented herein.

The sample comprised naive CD4+ T cells sorted from blood. Subset noted: CD45RA+ positively selected. The chain couples TRBV9 to TRBJ1-3; D is ambiguous. This clonotype was sampled from a woman aged 25 to 45 in good health. The CDR3 loop reads CASSGWFSGNTIYF. The CDR3 bases are TGTGCCAGCAGCGGTTGGTTTTCTGGAAACACCATATATTTT.